The present T cell receptor beta chain was sequenced within a study of cytomegalovirus exposure and HLA in healthy donors. This clone was seen a few times. CDR3 length: 14 residues. CDR1 and CDR2 (germline): MDHEN, SYDVKM. Trimming took 6 bases from V and 9 from J; bases not matched to a gene: 12. 60 Vbeta and 13 Jbeta primers were used in PCR. Produced via immunoSEQ multiplex PCR; TCRdb's table is partial and in-frame only. The data show some 130,000 clones, about 73% seen once. The material sequenced was PBMCs. This TCR was recovered from a woman aged 55 to 70 in good health and CMV-seropositive. The chain recombines TRBV28 with TRBJ1-1, with TRBD1 identical over 8 bases. This chain's CDR3 is CASRRQGRTAQAFF. The CDR3 nucleotides are TGTGCCAGCAGACGACAGGGGAGGACCGCTCAAGCTTTCTTT. Variable domain in full (rest from reference TRBV28 and TRBJ1-1): DVKVTQSSRYLVKRTGEKVFLECVQDMDHENMFWYRQDPGLGLRLIYFSYDVKMKEKGDIPEGYSVSREKKERFSLILESASTNQTSMYLCASRRQGRTAQAFFGQGTRLTVV.